The sequence of this TCR beta chain was determined in a study of blood T cell repertoires in COVID-19. Overall study: Italy, Spain and the United States were the sources of the convalescent and acute COVID-19 samples. PBMCs, B-cell-depleted T cells, or T cells provided the cDNA or gDNA that made up the material.

This clone was seen only a few times. V was cut by 7 bases and J by 1 base, with 8 bases left in between. This CDR3 is 13 amino acids long. The table came from immunoSEQ multiplex PCR; TCRdb's copy has only in-frame clones and leaves some out. The table records about 200,000 clones, 70% to 90% of them present only once. The sample consisted of peripheral blood. The source is a woman aged 80 or over with acute or convalescent COVID-19. This chain links TRBV12-3 or TRBV12-4 with TRBJ2-4, with a weak D call TRBD2 (6 bases). The CDR3 sequence is CASIGRAKNIQYF. DNA for the CDR3: TGTGCCAGCATAGGGAGGGCCAAAAACATTCAGTACTTC.